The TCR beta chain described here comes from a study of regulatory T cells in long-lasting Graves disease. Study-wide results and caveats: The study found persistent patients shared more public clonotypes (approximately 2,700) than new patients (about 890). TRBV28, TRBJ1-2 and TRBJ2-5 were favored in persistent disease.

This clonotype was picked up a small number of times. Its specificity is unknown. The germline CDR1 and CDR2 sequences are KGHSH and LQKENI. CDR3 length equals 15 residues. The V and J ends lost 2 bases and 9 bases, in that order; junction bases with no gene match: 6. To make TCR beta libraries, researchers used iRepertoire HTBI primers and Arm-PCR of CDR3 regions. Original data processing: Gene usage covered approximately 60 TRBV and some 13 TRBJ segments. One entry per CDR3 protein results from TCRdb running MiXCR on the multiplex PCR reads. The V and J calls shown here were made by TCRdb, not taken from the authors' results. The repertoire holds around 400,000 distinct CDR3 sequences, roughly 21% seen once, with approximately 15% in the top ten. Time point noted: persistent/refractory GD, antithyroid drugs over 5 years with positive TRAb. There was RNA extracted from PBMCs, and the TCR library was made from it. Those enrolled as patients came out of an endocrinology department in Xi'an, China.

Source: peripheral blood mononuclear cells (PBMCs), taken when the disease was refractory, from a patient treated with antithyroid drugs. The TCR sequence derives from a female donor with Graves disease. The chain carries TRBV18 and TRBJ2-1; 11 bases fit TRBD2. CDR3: CASSPGLAGGGEQFF. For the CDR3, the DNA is TGTGCCAGCTCACCAGGGCTAGCGGGAGGAGGTGAGCAGTTCTTC.